This T cell receptor (beta chain) was documented in a study of T cell responses to AZD1222 COVID-19 vaccine. As regards this clone: No antigen is known for it.

Germline loops: CDR1 MDHEN, CDR2 SYDVKM. The CDR3 runs to 16 residues. The V and J ends lost 3 bases and 5 bases respectively, with 14 bases between them. Here immunoSEQ multiplex PCR was the method, and the copy in TCRdb shows in-frame clones only, minus some. The table has around 140,000 clones, 85% to 95% seen once. Findings of the study overall: Repertoire sampling was restricted to post-peak T cell response timepoints. In the spike-specific TCR repertoire, nearly half reportedly target unmutated variant regions.

The receptor was derived from an adult who had recovered from COVID-19. This sequence joins TRBV28 and TRBJ1-6; D unresolved. Sequenced here: peripheral blood, sampled after recovery from COVID-19. The CDR3 region is CASSFPRTGHNSPLHF. The CDR3 DNA reads as TGTGCCAGCAGTTTCCCTAGGACGGGCCATAATTCACCCCTCCACTTT.